These T cell receptor beta chains were read from a single sample in a study of identical twins. TCRdb re-derived calls from the 5' RACE reads in MiXCR, one entry per CDR3 protein. The sample records 350,000 or so distinct CDR3 sequences, 9% to 15% being singletons. This sample was shared with a second study, whose subject was yellow fever vaccine responses in identical twins.

The sequenced sample consisted of CD8+ T cells sorted from blood. The origin of the receptors is a woman aged 18-30 years in good health. Each CDR3 is given with its conserved first and last residue. A D gene is named only where the DNA matches it firmly. The size field is filled for only some rows; it gives once, few, many or a size class.

clone_size j_call v_call d_call cdr3_nt cdr3_aa
many TRBJ2-1 TRBV24-1 . TGTGCCACCAGTGATTTGGGCACCTACAATGAGCAGTTCTTC CATSDLGTYNEQFF
. TRBJ2-2 TRBV12-3/TRBV12-4 TRBD2 TGTGCCAGCAGATCCCGCGGGGGGGGGAACACCGGGGAGCTGTTTTTT CASRSRGGGNTGELFF
. TRBJ1-1 TRBV7-9 . TGTGCCAGCAGCCGCTTTGGGACGGCCGGAAGGAACACTGAAGCTTTCTTT CASSRFGTAGRNTEAFF
. TRBJ2-6 TRBV10-2 . TGCGCCAGCAGTGAGTCCCCGGGGGCTGCTGGGGCCAACGTCCTGACTTTC CASSESPGAAGANVLTF
. TRBJ2-1 TRBV5-1 . TGCGCCAGCAGCTTGGCGAGCAGTCCCTTCTACAATGAGCAGTTCTTC CASSLASSPFYNEQFF
many TRBJ1-1 TRBV6-6 . TGTGCCAGCAGTTTGGACAGTAACACTGAAGCTTTCTTT CASSLDSNTEAFF
. TRBJ2-3 TRBV4-1 . TGCGCCAGCAGCCAAGAACCTCCGGGGCCTTCTAGCACAGATACGCAGTATTTT CASSQEPPGPSSTDTQYF
few TRBJ1-2 TRBV28 TRBD1 TGTGCCAGCAGTGGGGGGACAGGGGGCGACAATTACTATGGCTACACCTTC CASSGGTGGDNYYGYTF
. TRBJ2-1 TRBV19 TRBD2 TGTGCCAGTAGTAAAGCGGGAGGGCCCGATGAGCAGTTCTTC CASSKAGGPDEQFF
. TRBJ1-5 TRBV7-3 . TGTGCCAGCAGCTCTTGGTTATTGCAGGGGTCCCCCCAGCATTTT CASSSWLLQGSPQHF
few TRBJ2-5 TRBV7-2 . TGTGCCAGCAGCCTGAACCGGGACGTAAAGTACCAAGAGACCCAGTACTTC CASSLNRDVKYQETQYF
few TRBJ2-2 TRBV12-3/TRBV12-4 . TGTGCCAGCAGCCAGATGGGGGAGCTGTTTTTT CASSQMGELFF
. TRBJ2-2 TRBV28 . TGTGCCAGCAGACCCGGGCTAGCCATCAAATCGAACACCGGGGAGCTGTTTTTT CASRPGLAIKSNTGELFF
. TRBJ2-7 TRBV12-3/TRBV12-4 . TGTGCCAGCAGTTTATGGGCTACGGGTCTAGGGGAGCAGTACTTC CASSLWATGLGEQYF
. TRBJ2-2 TRBV7-9 . TGTGCCAGCAGCGCTCGGGTTGGGACACCGAACACCGGGGAGCTGTTTTTT CASSARVGTPNTGELFF
few TRBJ2-3 TRBV12-3/TRBV12-4 . TGTGCCAGCAGTTTAGAGGCCGGAAGGGATACGCAGTATTTT CASSLEAGRDTQYF
. TRBJ1-5 TRBV20-1 . TGCAGTGCGGATCCTCGCGGGGATAGCAATCAGCCCCAGCATTTT CSADPRGDSNQPQHF
. TRBJ1-1 TRBV19 . TGTGCCAGTAGGAACCCCGGAGGGTTCACTGAAGCTTTCTTT CASRNPGGFTEAFF
few TRBJ2-5 TRBV28 TRBD1 TGTGCCAGCAGACTTTGGGGGACAGTGAAAGAGACCCAGTACTTC CASRLWGTVKETQYF
. TRBJ2-2 TRBV20-1 TRBD2 TGCAGTGGCGAACGGACCGATTTCTTAGCGGGACCTTCGAACACCGGGGAGCTGTTTTTT CSGERTDFLAGPSNTGELFF
. TRBJ2-3 TRBV5-6 . TGTGCCAGCAGCTTTGGGTCGACAGTACCCTTCACAGATACGCAGTATTTT CASSFGSTVPFTDTQYF
few TRBJ2-7 TRBV14 . TGTGCCAGCAGCCCCGGGACGGCCTATTACGAGCAGTACTTC CASSPGTAYYEQYF
. TRBJ2-2 TRBV4-2 . TGTGCCAGCAGCCAAGAACGGGCGAACACCGGGGAGCTGTTTTTT CASSQERANTGELFF
. TRBJ2-3 TRBV28 . TGTGCCAGCAGCCGCTGGGGTCGGCTCACAGATACGCAGTATTTT CASSRWGRLTDTQYF
. TRBJ2-7 TRBV20-1 . TGCAGTGCTAGGCGTTGGATATCCGACGGCTCCGAGCAGTACTTC CSARRWISDGSEQYF
. TRBJ2-7 TRBV5-6 TRBD1 TGTGCCAGCAGGCCGACAGGGGGAAGCGAGCAGTACTTC CASRPTGGSEQYF
few TRBJ2-3 TRBV25-1 . TGTGCCAGCAGTCCAGGGGATACCTTTAGCACAGATACGCAGTATTTT CASSPGDTFSTDTQYF
. TRBJ1-2 TRBV4-1 . TGCGCCAGCAGCCAAGAGAGACTCCGAGAGGGCTACACCTTC CASSQERLREGYTF
few TRBJ1-5 TRBV28 TRBD1 TGTGCCAGCAGTTCCGACAGGGGGAATCAGCCCCAGCATTTT CASSSDRGNQPQHF
few TRBJ2-5 TRBV11-2 TRBD1 TGTGCCAGCAGCTACGCCCCCGGGTGGGACAGGGGAGAAGAGACCCAGTACTTC CASSYAPGWDRGEETQYF
. TRBJ2-2 TRBV5-1 . TGCGCCAGCAGCATAGGGACCGACACCGGGGAGCTGTTTTTT CASSIGTDTGELFF
many TRBJ2-1 TRBV4-1 . TGCGCCAGCAGCCAAGATCTTCGAAATGAGCAGTTCTTC CASSQDLRNEQFF
many TRBJ2-1 TRBV10-3 . TGTGCCATCAGTGAGCATCCGGGTGCGAGCTCCTACAATGAGCAGTTCTTC CAISEHPGASSYNEQFF
few TRBJ2-3 TRBV27 . TGTGCCAGCAGTTTACAGGCTAGCACAGATACGCAGTATTTT CASSLQASTDTQYF
medium-sized TRBJ1-4 TRBV5-5 . TGTGCCAGCAGCGCCGAGGGGGCAACTAATGAAAAACTGTTTTTT CASSAEGATNEKLFF
. TRBJ2-5 TRBV4-1 TRBD2 TGCGCCAGCAGCCCGAACGGGGCGGGAGGAGAGGAGACCCAGTACTTC CASSPNGAGGEETQYF
. TRBJ2-1 TRBV7-7 TRBD2 TGTGCCAGCAGCCAGCGGGATGACGACAATGAGCAGTTCTTC CASSQRDDDNEQFF
many TRBJ2-7 TRBV27 TRBD2 TGTGCCAGCAGTTTATCGGGACTAAGGAGCGGGAGTTACGAGCAGTACTTC CASSLSGLRSGSYEQYF
few TRBJ2-3 TRBV20-1 . TGCAGTGGAGAGGGGGGTTTGCCCTCTGGCACAGATACGCAGTATTTT CSGEGGLPSGTDTQYF
many TRBJ2-3 TRBV4-1 . TGCGCCAGCAGCCAAAGGGCAGATAGCACAGATACGCAGTATTTT CASSQRADSTDTQYF
. TRBJ1-2 TRBV12-3/TRBV12-4 TRBD1 TGTGCCAGCAGCCGGGACAGGGGGCGCCTAAAGGAAGGCTACACCTTC CASSRDRGRLKEGYTF
. TRBJ1-6 TRBV4-1 . TGCGCCAGCAGCCAAGTGGTTTCGGGAAATTCACCCCTCCACTTT CASSQVVSGNSPLHF
few TRBJ2-1 TRBV5-1 TRBD1 TGCGCCAGCAGCAACCGGGACAGGGGAGACTATGAGCAGTTCTTC CASSNRDRGDYEQFF
. TRBJ2-1 TRBV20-1 TRBD2 TGCAGTGCTAGCGGGGGGGCTAATGAGCAGTTCTTC CSASGGANEQFF
. TRBJ2-7 TRBV2 TRBD1 TGTGCCAGCAGTGAGTGGGACAGGGGAAACTACGAGCAGTACTTC CASSEWDRGNYEQYF
few TRBJ2-3 TRBV7-6 . TGTGCCAGCAGCTTAGCCCAGTTCACAGATACGCAGTATTTT CASSLAQFTDTQYF
few TRBJ2-5 TRBV13 TRBD1 TGTGCCAGCAGGACCGGGACAGGGGAGACCCAGTACTTC CASRTGTGETQYF
. TRBJ1-1 TRBV27 . TGTGCCAGCCGCATAGGAGGTACCCCTGAAGCTTTCTTT CASRIGGTPEAFF
few TRBJ2-1 TRBV12-3/TRBV12-4 . TGTGCCAGCACCCATCTGGGGGGTCTGGGGCAGTTCTTC CASTHLGGLGQFF
few TRBJ2-7 TRBV2 . TGTGCCAGCAGTGAAGGGGACACACCCTACGAGCAGTACTTC CASSEGDTPYEQYF